These 8 T cell receptor beta chains were sequenced from one sample in a study of shared clonotypes between healthy human individuals (TCRdb year 2020). CD8 naive samples were CD45RO-negative cells positively selected for CCR7, giving a CD45RA+CCR7+ population that excluded TemRA cells. The library was produced with the immunoSEQ multiplex PCR assay. What TCRdb holds here is the immuneACCESS table cut down to in-frame rearrangements. Part of the clones is not present; checked against another copy, under half of the missing clones reflect an unresolved V gene, and the others are unexplained. Within this sample are 1.5 million to 2.5 million clones, with just under 95% of them counted one time only. The ten largest clones represent 1.2% of the sample. Sequenced input: naive CD8+ T cells sorted from blood. This specimen's cell subset or site label, interpreted: CD45RA+CCR7+. The source of these receptors is a man between 18 and 35 years old in good health.

V is TRBV7-6 and J is TRBJ2-1, with 11 bases aligning to TRBD2. J was trimmed by 7 bases and V by 2 bases; bases with no gene match: 4. The CDR3 is 15 amino acids. CDR1 and CDR2 (germline): SGHVS, FNYEAQ. CDR3 protein: CASSLTSGSLNEQFF. CDR3 DNA sequence: TGTGCCAGCAGCTTAACTAGCGGGAGCTTAAATGAGCAGTTCTTC.

This chain uses TRBV6-1 with TRBJ2-7; D possibly corresponds to TRBD2 (7 bases). V was trimmed by 1 base and J by 4 bases, leaving 14 bases between them. The CDR3 spans 15 residues. Germline assignment: CDR1 MNHNS and CDR2 SASEGT. CDR3 sequence: CASSEGGGELYEQYF. The CDR3 DNA reads as TGTGCCAGCAGTGAAGGAGGGGGGGAACTATACGAGCAGTACTTC.

The rearrangement links TRBV7-9 to TRBJ2-7; D is unclear. CDR1 and CDR2 from the germline V gene are SEHNR and FQNEAQ (reference sequence). CDR3 size: 13 residues. V gave up 1 base and J gave up 2 bases, with 6 bases separating them. The chain's CDR3 is CASSLEPPYEQYF. The CDR3 coding sequence is TGTGCCAGCAGCTTAGAACCCCCCTACGAGCAGTACTTC.

This rearrangement joins TRBV29-1 to TRBJ1-1; TRBD1 might be the D (6 bases). V lost 1 base and J 7 bases, leaving 13 bases between the germline ends. CDR1 and CDR2 (germline): SQVTM, ANQGSEA. The CDR3 has 13 residues. The CDR3 is CSVEGGGDIEAFF. CDR3 in DNA: TGCAGCGTTGAAGGTGGCGGGGACATTGAAGCTTTCTTT.

The chain links TRBV9 to TRBJ2-7; the match to TRBD1 covers 11 bases. The CDR3 has 14 residues. V lost 4 bases and J lost 6; bases outside the gene matches: 6. Per the germline V gene, CDR1 is SGDLS and CDR2 is YYNGEE. CDR3 DNA: TGTGCCAGCAGCCTCGCCGGGACAGGGGGCGAGCAGTACTTC. This codes for CASSLAGTGGEQYF.

This chain uses TRBV13 with TRBJ1-2; D is undetermined. The V gene's germline CDR1 is PRHDT and CDR2 FYEKMQ (reference sequence). V lost 1 base, J lost 6 bases, and 15 bases lay in between. The CDR3 is made up of 15 amino acids. The CDR3 DNA is TGTGCCAGCAGCTTAGAATCAGGTCTGTTCAATGGCTACACCTTC. This encodes CASSLESGLFNGYTF.

The genes are TRBV6-6 and TRBJ2-3; a possible D gene is TRBD2 (5 bases). Trimming took off 7 bases at V and 0 bases at J, with 17 bases between the two ends. CDR1 MNHNY and CDR2 SVGAGI come from the germline V gene (reference sequence). The CDR3 runs to 16 residues. CDR3 residues: CASTDDYERSTDTQYF. CDR3 DNA sequence: TGTGCCAGCACCGACGACTACGAGCGGAGCACAGATACGCAGTATTTT.

J is TRBJ1-6 and V is TRBV27; tentatively, D is TRBD1 (5 bases). Germline CDR1 MNHEY, CDR2 SMNVEV (reference sequence). V gave up 0 bases and J gave up 7 bases, with 13 bases separating them. CDR3 length: 16 amino acids. CDR3 DNA: TGTGCCAGCAGTTTATCGTGGGACGGCCGAAATTCACCCCTCCACTTT. This sequence encodes CASSLSWDGRNSPLHF.